These 24 T cell receptor beta chains were all obtained from the same sample, sequenced in a study of T-cell reconstitution after alpha-beta-depleted transplantation in children. Unique molecular identifiers tagged the TCRbeta library. From the PCR reads, TCRdb called clonotypes with MiXCR, one entry per CDR3 protein. Among 4,200 or so distinct CDR3 sequences listed, 24% were seen once. The input for sequencing was PBMCs, mostly from graft donor cells, taken 60 days after TCRalphabeta/CD19-depleted stem cell transplant. The origin of the receptors is a boy younger than two who had a stem cell transplant for acute myeloid leukemia, so the T cells may come from the graft donor.

This clonotype showed up many times. V gene TRBV7-9 combines with J gene TRBJ2-7; D possibly corresponds to TRBD2 (5 bases). The CDR3 loop spans 14 amino acids. V was pared by 7 bases and J by 0 bases, with 13 bases between. CDR1 is SEHNR, CDR2 FQNEAQ, per germline (reference sequence). DNA of the CDR3: TGTGCCAGCACCTCAGGAGGAAGCTCCTACGAGCAGTACTTC. It specifies CASTSGGSSYEQYF. Full variable domain (outside the CDR3, taken from reference TRBV7-9 and TRBJ2-7): DTGVSQNPRHKITKRGQNVTFRCDPISEHNRLYWYRQTLGQGPEFLTYFQNEAQLEKSRLLSDRFSAERPKGSFSTLEIQRTEQGDSAMYLCASTSGGSSYEQYFGPGTRLTVT.

This clonotype was found many times. The chain combines TRBV5-8 with TRBJ1-4; 8 nucleotides align to TRBD1. This CDR3 is built from 14 residues. Germline CDR1 reads SGHTS; CDR2 reads YDEGEE. Germline trimming cut 4 bases from V and 8 bases from J; bases unmatched to any gene: 7. DNA for the CDR3: TGTGCCAGCAGCCTCAGGGGGCTAGAGGAAAAACTGTTTTTT. It yields the protein CASSLRGLEEKLFF.

This clonotype was detected many times. J is TRBJ1-5 and V is TRBV27; 8 bases map to TRBD1. V shed 9 bases, J shed 3 bases, and the junction held 10 bases outside the gene matches. The CDR3 extends over 15 amino acids. CDR1 MNHEY and CDR2 SMNVEV come from the germline V gene (reference sequence). Here the CDR3 reads CASGRDRGSNQPQHF. The CDR3 nucleotides are TGTGCCAGTGGGAGAGACAGGGGTTCCAATCAGCCCCAGCATTTT.

This clonotype has ten or more counts. V is TRBV7-9 and J is TRBJ1-1, with 7 bases fitting TRBD1. The CDR3 extends over 14 amino acids. CDR1 and CDR2 from the germline V gene are SEHNR and FQNEAQ (reference sequence). V lost 2 bases, J lost 11 bases, and 11 bases stayed unmatched. CDR3 nucleotide sequence: TGTGCCAGCAGCTTATTCCGGGACAGCCAGTATGCTTTCTTT. Amino acids: CASSLFRDSQYAFF.

In this sample, this clonotype turned up many times. V usage is TRBV6-5 and J usage is TRBJ1-6; D is possibly TRBD1 (6 bases). V lost 6 bases, J lost 6 bases, and 24 bases lay in between. The CDR3 sequence is 18 residues long. From germline, CDR1 is MNHEY and CDR2 SVGAGI. DNA for the CDR3: TGTGCCAGCAGCTGGGCGTACTCAGGGGCAAGGGGTAATTCACCCCTCCACTTT. Its translation: CASSWAYSGARGNSPLHF.

There are many counts of this clonotype. The V gene is TRBV20-1, the J gene TRBJ1-5; possibly TRBD1 for D (6 bases). Germline V gene sequence: CDR1 DFQATT, CDR2 SNEGSKA (reference sequence). The V gene lost 5 bases and the J gene lost 5 bases, with 16 bases spanning the gap. The CDR3 loop spans 14 amino acids. CDR3 in DNA: TGCAGTGCTCTAGACAGGTGGGTGGATCAGCCCCAGCATTTT. It encodes CSALDRWVDQPQHF.

A single count supports this clonotype. The rearrangement uses TRBV3-1 and TRBJ2-7, with 7 bases lining up with TRBD2. This CDR3 has 11 amino acids. After removal of 7 bases from V and 5 bases from J, the junction contained 2 bases not matched to a gene. CDR1 LGHDT and CDR2 YNNKEL come from the germline V gene (reference sequence). The CDR3 protein is CASKGRDEQYF. The DNA of the CDR3 is TGTGCCAGCAAAGGGAGGGACGAGCAGTACTTC.

This clonotype was picked up many times. The J gene is TRBJ2-5, the V gene TRBV9; 8 positions match TRBD1. The CDR3 is 14 residues long. Unmatched junction bases numbered 2, after V lost 3 bases and J lost 1 base. Germline CDR1 reads SGDLS; CDR2 reads YYNGEE. The CDR3 nucleotides read TGTGCCAGCAGCGAGGACAGGGTCCAAGAGACCCAGTACTTC. This sequence encodes CASSEDRVQETQYF. Full variable domain (rest looked up from reference TRBV9 and TRBJ2-5): DSGVTQTPKHLITATGQRVTLRCSPRSGDLSVYWYQQSLDQGLQFLIQYYNGEERAKGNILERFSAQQFPDLHSELNLSSLELGDSALYFCASSEDRVQETQYFGPGTRLLVL.

V is TRBV5-8 and J is TRBJ2-3; D perhaps matches TRBD1 (5 bases). V gave up 9 bases and J gave up 11 bases, with 25 bases separating them. CDR1 and CDR2 (germline): SGHTS, YDEGEE. The CDR3 is 14 amino acids. CDR3 nucleotide sequence: TGTGCCATGGGCTTGGGGCTCGCGGATTCTGAGCAGTATTTT. Residues: CAMGLGLADSEQYF.

This clonotype has at least ten counts. This chain connects TRBV6-2 or TRBV6-3 to TRBJ2-7; D gene ambiguous. V lost 6 bases, J lost 4 bases, and 13 bases lay in between. CDR1 and CDR2 (germline): MNHEY, SVGEGT. This CDR3 is built from 13 residues. The CDR3 reads CASRPPGVYEQYF. CDR3 DNA: TGTGCCAGCAGACCCCCTGGGGTTTACGAGCAGTACTTC.

This clonotype appeared many times. V is TRBV6-1 and J is TRBJ2-5, with D possibly being TRBD1 or TRBD2 (5 bases each). Germline assignment: CDR1 MNHNS and CDR2 SASEGT. The length of the CDR3 is 16 residues. V was trimmed by 5 bases and J by 1 base, leaving 17 bases between them. CDR3 in DNA: TGTGCCAGCAGTAAAACCCCGGGACCGAGCCAAGAGACCCAGTACTTC. It translates to CASSKTPGPSQETQYF.

As for this clonotype: At one end the junction does not follow the germline gene, possibly because of a read error. The rearrangement uses TRBV7-6 and TRBJ2-5; D uncertain. Germline CDR1 is SGHVS and CDR2 is FNYEAQ. CDR3 length: 13 amino acids. This CDR3 reads CASSLRLRETQHF. For the CDR3, the DNA is TGTGCCAGCAGCTTAAGGTTACGAGAGACCCAGCACTTC.

This clonotype was recorded many times. CDR3 amino acids: CASSVKRQGGEQFF. The CDR3 coding sequence is TGCGCCAGCAGTGTGAAACGACAGGGCGGTGAGCAGTTCTTC. V gene TRBV10-1 combines with J gene TRBJ2-1; 7 bases align to TRBD1. CDR1 and CDR2 from the germline V gene are WNHNN and SYGVQD (reference sequence). V trimming: 4 bases; J trimming: 9 bases; junction bases outside the gene matches: 9. The CDR3 runs 14 residues.

At least ten counts were recorded for this clonotype. This sequence joins TRBV20-1 and TRBJ1-6; 7 nucleotides line up with TRBD1. CDR1 and CDR2 (germline): DFQATT, SNEGSKA (reference sequence). J was trimmed by 3 bases and V by 5 bases; bases with no gene match: 4. The CDR3 has 14 amino acids. CDR3 coding DNA: TGCAGTGCTGGGACAGTTTGCTATAATTCACCCCTCCACTTT. Its protein product is CSAGTVCYNSPLHF.

This clonotype was counted ten times or more. The chain combines TRBV7-9 with TRBJ2-7; D uncertain. The length of the CDR3 is 13 residues. Germline loops: CDR1 SEHNR, CDR2 FQNEAQ (reference sequence). V was cut by 5 bases and J by 6 bases, with 14 bases left in between. CDR3 in amino acids: CASSPLRASEQYV. The CDR3 DNA follows: TGTGCCAGCAGCCCCCTGAGAGCATCCGAGCAGTACGTC.

This clonotype has a handful of counts. The chain uses TRBV15 and TRBJ1-5; D might be TRBD1 (5 bases). CDR3 size: 8 residues. Per germline, CDR1 LNHNV and CDR2 YYDKDF (reference sequence). In nucleotides, the CDR3 is TGTCTAGTCTTGGGGGAGCATTTT. Protein product: CLVLGEHF.

The V and J genes are TRBV5-1 and TRBJ2-5; 9 bases are a match to TRBD2. The CDR3 runs to 15 residues. The V segment lost 3 bases and the J segment 5 bases; nucleotides outside the gene matches: 8. Germline CDR1 is SGHRS and CDR2 is YFSETQ. The CDR3 sequence: CASSSNSGRFETQYF. As DNA, the CDR3 is TGCGCCAGCAGCTCAAATAGCGGGAGATTTGAGACCCAGTACTTC.

The sample holds many counts of this clonotype. The rearrangement links TRBV30 to TRBJ2-5; D may be TRBD1 (5 bases). Trimming shortened V by 4 bases and J by 2 bases, and 5 bases separated the two germline ends. Germline CDR1 GTSNPN, CDR2 SVGIG (reference sequence). The CDR3 runs 11 residues. The CDR3 here is CAWTGQETQYF. DNA for the CDR3: TGTGCCTGGACAGGGCAAGAGACCCAGTACTTC.

In its sample, this clonotype was seen once. One base away lies a much larger clone, so this may be a sequencing read error. The chain is built from TRBV19 and TRBJ1-5; 7 bases fit TRBD1. The CDR3 is 13 amino acids. Looked up from germline, CDR1 is LNHDA and CDR2 is SQIVND (reference sequence). The CDR3 spells CASDRAWDQSQHF. In DNA, the CDR3 is TGTGCCAGCGACAGGGCGTGGGATCAGTCCCAGCATTTT.

This clonotype was counted ten times or more. The chain combines TRBV29-1 with TRBJ2-2; 10 bases align to TRBD1. The CDR3 sequence is 14 residues long. After removal of 5 bases from V and 4 bases from J, the junction contained 4 bases not matched to a gene. Germline V gives CDR1 SQVTM, CDR2 ANQGSEA. CDR3 sequence reads: CSVIGQGVTGELFF. The CDR3, as DNA: TGCAGCGTTATCGGACAGGGGGTCACCGGGGAGCTGTTTTTT.

The sample holds many counts of this clonotype. The chain has TRBV7-9 and TRBJ2-7; D not certain. CDR3 length: 14 amino acids. Germline V gives CDR1 SEHNR, CDR2 FQNEAQ (reference sequence). Trimming took off 2 bases at V and 0 bases at J, with 8 bases between the two ends. The CDR3 bases are TGTGCCAGCAGCTTAATTGCCGTCTCCTACGAGCAGTACTTC. Its protein is CASSLIAVSYEQYF.

This clonotype was seen at least ten times. The chain is built from TRBV5-1 and TRBJ2-2; 8 nucleotides line up with TRBD1. Unmatched junction bases numbered 7, after V lost 4 bases and J lost 5 bases. The CDR3 length is 15 residues. The germline V gene has CDR1 SGHRS and CDR2 YFSETQ. The CDR3 spells CASSLDRVRTGELFF. CDR3 coding DNA: TGCGCCAGCAGCCTGGACAGGGTCAGGACCGGGGAGCTGTTTTTT.

This clonotype was counted at least ten times. The V gene is TRBV12-3 or TRBV12-4, the J gene TRBJ2-3, with 10 bases fitting TRBD2. CDR3 length equals 17 residues. Trimming removed 6 bases from V and 0 bases from J; junction bases left unmatched: 9. For the CDR3, the DNA is TGTGCCAGCAGCCCCAATAGCGGGGGGTCTAGCACAGATACGCAGTATTTT. Translating it yields CASSPNSGGSSTDTQYF.

This clonotype was counted at least ten times. It may be a read error: a sequence one base away is much more abundant. The J gene is TRBJ2-5, the V gene TRBV7-2, with 9 bases matching TRBD2. The V gene's germline CDR1 is SGHTA and CDR2 FQGNSA. With V trimmed by 5 bases and J by 5 bases, 9 bases remained unmatched. The CDR3 is 15 amino acids. The CDR3 DNA sequence: TGTGCCAGCAGCCCGGTGTCTAGCGGGGCGGAGACCCAGTACTTC. This gives the protein CASSPVSSGAETQYF. The whole variable domain, filled in from reference TRBV7-2 and TRBJ2-5, reads GAGVSQSPSNKVTEKGKDVELRCDPISGHTALYWYRQSLGQGLEFLIYFQGNSAPDKSGLPSDRFSAERTGGSVSTLTIQRTQQEDSAVYLCASSPVSSGAETQYFGPGTRLLVL.